This T cell receptor (beta chain) was observed in a study of molecular identifiers for immune sequencing clone quantification. Study information: The replicates split RNA from approximately 20,000 or 100,000 naive CD8 cells five ways and sequenced four.

The use of previously described methods and listed TCR primers produced the bulk TCR libraries. TCRdb used MiXCR to reprocess the PCR reads, holding one entry per CDR3 protein. The sample lists 62,000 or so distinct CDR3 sequences; 18% were seen once. This clonotype occurred many times. This clonotype originated in a human donor in good health. Some libraries in this study had Jurkat cell RNA spiked in. Sequenced input: naive CD8+ T cells from blood, with Jurkat cell RNA spiked in. As to subset: FACS-sorted CD8+CD4-CCR7+CD45RA+ naive T cells.

CDR3 sequence: CASSYPIAGGLKRETQYF. In DNA, the CDR3 is TGTGCCAGCAGTTACCCGATAGCGGGAGGGCTCAAAAGAGAGACCCAGTACTTC. V is TRBV6-5 and J is TRBJ2-5; 11 bases are a match to TRBD2. The germline V gene encodes CDR1 MNHEY and CDR2 SVGAGI. V trimming: 2 bases; J trimming: 4 bases; junction bases outside the gene matches: 12. The CDR3 contains 18 residues.